The next 28 T cell receptor beta chains were all read from a single sample in a study of cytomegalovirus exposure and HLA in healthy donors listed by TCRdb under 2017. Libraries were constructed by the immunoSEQ multiplex PCR assay. TCRdb took over this immuneACCESS table, retaining in-frame rearrangements with V and J assigned. Such tables are incomplete; in checked studies, under half of the missing clones stem from an unresolved V gene, and the remainder is unexplained. This sample has fewer than 250,000 clones in its table, and approximately 87% of those were observed once. About 2.5% of the sample is in the top ten clones. Sequenced sample: PBMCs. These receptors were obtained from a man between 18 and 29 years old in good health and CMV-seronegative.

V is TRBV15 and J is TRBJ2-5; D uncertain. Trimming took 5 bases from V and 0 from J, leaving 4 bases between them. The CDR3 spans 12 residues. Germline V gene data show CDR1 as LNHNV and CDR2 as YYDKDF (reference sequence). The CDR3 region is CATSFYQETQYF. The CDR3 coding sequence is TGTGCCACCAGCTTCTACCAAGAGACCCAGTACTTC.

The rearrangement links TRBV5-1 to TRBJ1-2, with TRBD1 identical over 9 bases. Trimming cost V 5 bases and J 4 bases; bases outside gene matches: 6. Germline values: CDR1 SGHRS, CDR2 YFSETQ. This CDR3 contains 14 residues. CDR3 bases: TGCGCCAGCAGAACGGGACAGGGACCCTATGGCTACACCTTC. This encodes CASRTGQGPYGYTF.

The table lists this clone with a few counts. The rearrangement uses TRBV21-1 and TRBJ2-7; the table's TRBD1 call for D was not verified on the DNA. TRBV21-1 is classified as a pseudogene. This CDR3 is 13 amino acids long. The chain's CDR3 is CASISLGAHEQYF. CDR3 DNA sequence: TGTGCCAGCATCTCATTGGGGGCACACGAGCAGTACTTC.

V is TRBV28 and J is TRBJ2-7, with D perhaps TRBD1 (5 bases). CDR1 and CDR2 from the germline V gene are MDHEN and SYDVKM. The CDR3 is made up of 12 amino acids. Trimming pared 7 bases from V and 4 bases from J, leaving 11 bases between. The CDR3 protein is CASTSGLYEQYF. CDR3 sequence (DNA): TGTGCCAGCACTTCAGGGTTGTACGAGCAGTACTTC.

The chain couples TRBV7-9 to TRBJ1-1; tentative D call: TRBD1 (5 bases). The CDR3 spans 12 residues. The germline gives CDR1 SEHNR, CDR2 FQNEAQ (reference sequence). V dropped 5 bases and J dropped 1 base, with 5 bases sitting between them. The chain's CDR3 is CASSRGNTEAFF. The CDR3, as DNA: TGTGCCAGCAGCAGGGGGAACACTGAAGCTTTCTTT.

The chain has TRBV28 and TRBJ2-1; D call uncertain. Trimming took off 8 bases at V and 0 bases at J, with 8 bases between the two ends. Germline V gene sequence: CDR1 MDHEN, CDR2 SYDVKM. This CDR3 has 13 residues. The CDR3 reads CASDTDSYNEQFF. CDR3 coding DNA: TGTGCCAGCGATACAGACTCCTACAATGAGCAGTTCTTC.

This chain connects TRBV18 to TRBJ1-2, with 9 bases lining up with TRBD1. The V and J ends lost 3 bases and 8 bases, in that order; junction bases with no gene match: 7. Germline V gene lookup returns CDR1 KGHSH and CDR2 LQKENI. The CDR3 covers 14 residues. The CDR3 DNA reads as TGTGCCAGCTCACCGGGGACAGGGAATAACGGCTACACCTTC. It encodes CASSPGTGNNGYTF.

The genes are TRBV19 and TRBJ2-1, with TRBD2 matching 8 bases. Per the germline V gene, CDR1 is LNHDA and CDR2 is SQIVND (reference sequence). V lost 5 bases to trimming and J lost 5 bases; unmatched junction nucleotides: 8. The CDR3 covers 15 residues. This chain's CDR3 is CASSATGLGNNEQFF. CDR3 bases: TGTGCCAGTAGTGCGACGGGACTAGGGAACAATGAGCAGTTCTTC.

The gene calls are TRBV30 and TRBJ1-1; 8 bases match TRBD1. The V gene end was trimmed by 0 bases and the J gene end by 8 bases; junction bases not matched to a gene: 5. Per germline, CDR1 GTSNPN and CDR2 SVGIG (reference sequence). CDR3 length: 13 amino acids. The CDR3 coding sequence is TGTGCCTGGAGTGTTGGAGCAGGGGGCGAAGCTTTCTTT. Its translation is CAWSVGAGGEAFF.

The V call is TRBV6-5, the J call TRBJ2-2; D unresolved. V shed 5 bases and J shed 3 bases, with 10 bases lying between them. Germline CDR1 MNHEY, CDR2 SVGAGI. The CDR3 consists of 14 residues. CDR3 sequence: CASSPYMDTGELFF. As DNA, the CDR3 is TGTGCCAGCAGTCCTTACATGGACACCGGGGAGCTGTTTTTT.

CDR3 DNA: TGTGCCAGCACACTAGTTGGGGATCAGCCCCAGCATTTT. Protein: CASTLVGDQPQHF. V gene TRBV6-1 combines with J gene TRBJ1-5; D not resolved. The CDR3 loop spans 13 amino acids. Trimming pared 7 bases from V and 5 bases from J, leaving 12 bases between. Germline CDR1 and CDR2: MNHNS and SASEGT.

This chain joins TRBV6-5 and TRBJ2-5, with 9 bases matching TRBD2. CDR1 is MNHEY and CDR2 is SVGAGI in the germline V gene. The CDR3 totals 11 residues. The V and J ends lost 2 bases and 13 bases, in that order; junction bases with no gene match: 2. CDR3 in amino acids: CASSYGGGVYF. In DNA form, the CDR3 reads TGTGCCAGCAGTTACGGCGGGGGGGTGTACTTC.

Comment on this clone: No DNA is shown, since the ends of the CDR3 on it are uncertain; the CDR3 is the one TCRdb lists. The chain has TRBV27 and TRBJ2-5; the table assigns TRBD2, which was not confirmed against the DNA. Germline V gene sequence: CDR1 MNHEY, CDR2 SMNVEV (reference sequence). With termini counted, the CDR3 has 17 amino acids. The CDR3 sequence is CASSSTLGLAGEETQYF.

V gene TRBV18 combines with J gene TRBJ1-6; D gene unclear. The CDR3 runs to 14 residues. The germline gives CDR1 KGHSH, CDR2 LQKENI. The germline V and J ends were trimmed by 1 base and 5 bases, with 6 bases remaining between them. CDR3 coding DNA: TGTGCCAGCTCACCACTAAGAGATAATTCACCCCTCCACTTT. Translation gives CASSPLRDNSPLHF. Based on the CDR3 plus reference TRBV18 and TRBJ1-6, the full variable domain is NAGVMQNPRHLVRRRGQEARLRCSPMKGHSHVYWYRQLPEEGLKFMVYLQKENIIDESGMPKERFSAEFPKEGPSILRIQQVVRGDSAAYFCASSPLRDNSPLHFGNGTRLTVT.

In its sample, this clone was seen once. The rearrangement uses TRBV27 and TRBJ2-4, with 7 bases aligning to TRBD1. Trimming at V came to 5 bases and at J to 0 bases, leaving 7 bases not matched to a gene. Germline assignment: CDR1 MNHEY and CDR2 SMNVEV (reference sequence). This CDR3 has 16 amino acids. CDR3: CASSTTQGVAKNIQYF. Written as DNA, the CDR3 is TGTGCCAGCAGTACAACTCAGGGGGTAGCCAAAAACATTCAGTACTTC.

This chain links TRBV7-2 with TRBJ1-4; D not resolved. CDR1 is SGHTA and CDR2 is FQGNSA in the germline V gene. The CDR3 runs 12 residues. V lost 3 bases and J lost 10, with 9 bases in between. This CDR3 reads CASSLEDRKLFF. CDR3 bases: TGTGCCAGCAGCTTGGAGGATCGAAAACTGTTTTTT.

Only one count was recorded for this clone. This chain uses TRBV5-5 with TRBJ1-1; D gene uncertain. Looked up from germline, CDR1 is SGHKS and CDR2 is YYEKEE (reference sequence). The CDR3 sequence is 13 residues long. V shed 2 bases and J shed 0 bases, with 5 bases lying between them. The DNA of the CDR3 is TGTGCCAGCAGCTTTGGGCTGAACACTGAAGCTTTCTTT. Encoded protein: CASSFGLNTEAFF. The whole variable domain, remainder taken from reference TRBV5-5 and TRBJ1-1, is DAGVTQSPTHLIKTRGQQVTLRCSPISGHKSVSWYQQVLGQGPQFIFQYYEKEERGRGNFPDRFSARQFPNYSSELNVNALLLGDSALYLCASSFGLNTEAFFGQGTRLTVV.

V usage is TRBV2 and J usage is TRBJ2-3, with 8 positions matching TRBD1. The J segment lost 3 bases and the V segment lost 6 bases, leaving 14 bases of the junction unmatched. The CDR3 covers 17 residues. Germline V gene sequence: CDR1 SNHLY, CDR2 FYNNEI. CDR3 coding DNA: TGTGCCAGCAGGGACAGGACAGGGCGGTCGGGGACAGATACGCAGTATTTT. It translates to CASRDRTGRSGTDTQYF.

This clone was recorded once. The CDR3 DNA is TGTGCCAGCACCGCAGGGGGACGGGAGCAGTACTTC. Its translation is CASTAGGREQYF. The chain is built from TRBV2 and TRBJ2-7, with 7 bases lining up with TRBD1. J gave up 7 bases and V 7 bases, and 7 bases lay outside the gene matches. The CDR3 has 12 residues. Germline V CDR1 and CDR2: SNHLY, FYNNEI. The full variable domain, completed using reference TRBV2 and TRBJ2-7, is EPEVTQTPSHQVTQMGQEVILRCVPISNHLYFYWYRQILGQKVEFLVSFYNNEISEKSEIFDDQFSVERPDGSNFTLKIRSTKLEDSAMYFCASTAGGREQYFGPGTRLTVT.

V is TRBV15 and J is TRBJ1-6, with D possibly being TRBD1 (6 bases). The CDR3 totals 15 residues. The V gene's germline CDR1 is LNHNV and CDR2 YYDKDF (reference sequence). V was cut by 3 bases and J by 6 bases, with 12 bases left in between. CDR3 residues: CATSSDNRVNSPLHF. The CDR3 DNA follows: TGTGCCACCAGCAGCGATAACAGGGTTAATTCACCCCTCCACTTT. The full variable domain, its missing parts supplied by reference TRBV15 and TRBJ1-6, is DAMVIQNPRYQVTQFGKPVTLSCSQTLNHNVMYWYQQKSSQAPKLLFHYYDKDFNNEADTPDNFQSRRPNTSFCFLDIRSPGLGDTAMYLCATSSDNRVNSPLHFGNGTRLTVT.

This CDR3 reads CASSPSSSGRDNTGELFF. The CDR3 region has the DNA TGTGCCAGCAGTCCATCCTCTAGCGGGAGGGACAACACCGGGGAGCTGTTTTTT. V is TRBV6-4 and J is TRBJ2-2, with TRBD2 matching 12 bases. Germline V gene lookup returns CDR1 MRHNA and CDR2 SNTAGT. V was pared by 5 bases and J by 2 bases, with 9 bases of the junction left unmatched. This CDR3 is 18 amino acids long.

The chain is built from TRBV28 and TRBJ1-6, with 10 bases lining up with TRBD1. The junction had 9 bases not matched to a gene; V was cut back by 5 bases and J by 8 bases. Germline-derived CDR1 and CDR2 are MDHEN and SYDVKM. The CDR3 covers 16 residues. CDR3 in amino acids: CASSPPGQGLDSPLHF. The CDR3 DNA reads TGTGCCAGCAGTCCGCCGGGACAGGGGTTGGATTCACCCCTCCACTTT.

V and J are TRBV5-1 and TRBJ1-1; D may be TRBD1 (5 bases). CDR1 SGHRS and CDR2 YFSETQ come from the germline V gene. This CDR3 contains 13 residues. The ends were cut back, 3 bases at V and 4 bases at J, with 10 bases in the middle. CDR3 bases: TGCGCCAGCAGCTACGGGGGGAGCACTGAAGCTTTCTTT. Translated, it gives CASSYGGSTEAFF.

The rearrangement joins TRBV2 to TRBJ2-5; 10 nucleotides align to TRBD2. The V gene end was trimmed by 7 bases and the J gene end by 3 bases; junction bases not matched to a gene: 5. Germline loops: CDR1 SNHLY, CDR2 FYNNEI. The CDR3 covers 14 residues. CDR3: CASTRGLAEETQYF. DNA for the CDR3: TGTGCCAGCACTCGTGGACTAGCGGAAGAGACCCAGTACTTC.

The rearrangement joins TRBV4-3 to TRBJ2-3; TRBD2 agrees at 7 bases. There are 16 residues in the CDR3. J lost 4 bases, V lost 0 bases, and 7 bases had no gene match. Germline V gene data show CDR1 as LGHNA and CDR2 as YSLEER. The CDR3 nucleotides read TGCGCCAGCAGCCAAGATGTGAGCGGGGTTTCAGATACGCAGTATTTT. This sequence encodes CASSQDVSGVSDTQYF.

J is TRBJ2-5 and V is TRBV7-2, with 7 nucleotides matching TRBD2. Germline lookup yields CDR1 SGHTA and CDR2 FQGNSA. The CDR3 is made up of 14 amino acids. V was clipped by 5 bases and J by 2 bases; unmatched bases: 5. The CDR3 bases are TGTGCCAGCAGCCAAACACTAGCGCAAGAGACCCAGTACTTC. It codes for CASSQTLAQETQYF.

This chain links TRBV28 with TRBJ2-2; 9 bases are shared with TRBD1. Germline V CDR1 and CDR2: MDHEN, SYDVKM. The CDR3 loop spans 15 amino acids. V lost 5 bases and J lost 5; bases outside the gene matches: 6. In nucleotides, the CDR3 is TGTGCCAGCAGTGACCGGGACAGGGTAACCGGGGAGCTGTTTTTT. Amino acids: CASSDRDRVTGELFF. Supplemented by reference TRBV28 and TRBJ2-2, the full variable domain reads DVKVTQSSRYLVKRTGEKVFLECVQDMDHENMFWYRQDPGLGLRLIYFSYDVKMKEKGDIPEGYSVSREKKERFSLILESASTNQTSMYLCASSDRDRVTGELFFGEGSRLTVL.

The chain recombines TRBV11-2 with TRBJ2-7, with 7 positions matching TRBD1. J gave up 2 bases and V 3 bases, and 7 bases lay outside the gene matches. Germline CDR1 SGHAT, CDR2 FQNNGV. This CDR3 is 15 amino acids long. The DNA for the CDR3 is TGTGCCAGCAGCTTGGGGAGACAGGGAACCTACGAGCAGTACTTC. It encodes CASSLGRQGTYEQYF.